One sample yielded the 16 T cell receptor beta chains listed below, sequenced in a study of T cell responses to AZD1222 COVID-19 vaccine. Profiling relied on immunoSEQ multiplex PCR, and the TCRdb table lists in-frame clones only, not all of them. This sample has 190,000 or so clones, with 91% found just once. Sequenced here: peripheral blood, sampled 28 days after the second AZD1222 dose. The receptors originated from an adult who received the AZD1222 COVID-19 vaccine.

The chain recombines TRBV5-1 with TRBJ2-7, with 7 positions matching TRBD1. The V gene's germline CDR1 is SGHRS and CDR2 YFSETQ. This CDR3 has 15 amino acids. V trimming: 3 bases; J trimming: 0 bases; junction bases outside the gene matches: 6. The CDR3 DNA reads as TGCGCCAGCAGCTCTAGACAGGGTAGCTCCTACGAGCAGTACTTC. Translation gives CASSSRQGSSYEQYF.

The chain employs TRBV4-2 and TRBJ2-1; TRBD2 matches 10 bases. The trim removed 2 bases at V and 7 bases at J, leaving 8 bases unmatched. Germline lookup yields CDR1 LGHNA and CDR2 YNFKEQ. CDR3 size: 16 residues. The CDR3 nucleotides are TGTGCCAGCAGCCAACAAAGCGGGAGGGCCTTAAATGAGCAGTTCTTC. It specifies CASSQQSGRALNEQFF.

The rearrangement links TRBV2 to TRBJ1-1; D may be TRBD1 (5 bases). Deletions cut 2 bases from V and 1 base from J, with 14 bases between. Per the germline V gene, CDR1 is SNHLY and CDR2 is FYNNEI. The CDR3 length is 16 residues. Here the CDR3 DNA reads TGTGCCAGCAGTGAATTCTCCAGGGCTCGGAACACTGAAGCTTTCTTT. Translation: CASSEFSRARNTEAFF.

As regards this clone: The junction and the germline gene differ at one end; a read error may be behind it. This chain joins TRBV7-2 and TRBJ2-1, with D possibly TRBD2 on 5 matching bases. The V gene's germline CDR1 is SGHTA and CDR2 FQGNSA. The CDR3 extends over 9 amino acids. CDR3 region: CASSLRGLF. CDR3 nucleotides: TGTGCCAGCAGCTTGAGAGGGCTCTTC. Full variable domain (remainder filled in from reference TRBV7-2 and TRBJ2-1): GAGVSQSPSNKVTEKGKDVELRCDPISGHTALYWYRQSLGQGLEFLIYFQGNSAPDKSGLPSDRFSAERTGGSVSTLTIQRTQQEDSAVYLCASSLRGLFGPGTRLTVL.

J is TRBJ2-3 and V is TRBV2; D ambiguous. Per the germline V gene, CDR1 is SNHLY and CDR2 is FYNNEI. With 5 bases removed from V and 2 bases from J, the gap between germline ends came to 8 bases. The length of the CDR3 is 13 residues. The CDR3 protein is CASSKQNTDTQYF. The CDR3 nucleotides read TGTGCCAGCAGTAAGCAAAACACAGATACGCAGTATTTT.

The rearrangement uses TRBV7-6 and TRBJ2-7; maybe TRBD1 (6 bases). The CDR3 covers 15 residues. With 5 bases removed from V and 3 bases from J, the gap between germline ends came to 17 bases. Germline assignment: CDR1 SGHVS and CDR2 FNYEAQ. CDR3 DNA: TGTGCCAGCAGCCTCCTGACAGGAAACCTCTACGAGCAGTACTTC. This encodes CASSLLTGNLYEQYF.

The rearrangement links TRBV12-3 or TRBV12-4 to TRBJ1-4; TRBD1 might be the D (5 bases). The CDR3 runs 11 residues. Trimming removed 6 bases from V and 8 bases from J, with 7 bases in between. CDR3 sequence reads: CASSRTEKLFF. CDR3 nucleotides: TGTGCCAGCAGCAGGACAGAAAAACTGTTTTTT.

V and J are TRBV2 and TRBJ2-6, with 8 positions matching TRBD2. This CDR3 contains 11 residues. V was pared by 2 bases and J by 15 bases, with 0 bases of the junction left unmatched. CDR1 SNHLY and CDR2 FYNNEI come from the germline V gene. In nucleotides, the CDR3 is TGTGCCAGCAGTGAAAGCGGGGGCCTGACTTTC. Translated: CASSESGGLTF.

This rearrangement joins TRBV11-3 to TRBJ2-5, with D possibly called TRBD1 or TRBD2 (6 bases each). Trimming left V 4 bases short and J 9 bases short, with 18 bases between. This CDR3 comprises 14 residues. Germline lookup yields CDR1 SGHNT and CDR2 YENEEA. The CDR3 DNA reads as TGTGCCAGCAGCTCCCGTGGGGGGTCAGGGGCCCAGTACTTC. This encodes CASSSRGGSGAQYF.

The chain is built from TRBV11-3 and TRBJ1-2; 7 nucleotides align to TRBD1. With 2 bases clipped from V and 8 bases from J, the junction kept 5 bases outside the gene matches. The CDR3 covers 13 residues. Germline CDR1 SGHNT, CDR2 YENEEA. CDR3 DNA: TGTGCCAGCAGCTTACTAACAGGGGCCGGCTACACCTTC. Its translation: CASSLLTGAGYTF.

The chain carries TRBV2 and TRBJ2-3, with D perhaps given as TRBD1 or TRBD2 (5 bases each). Germline CDR1 SNHLY, CDR2 FYNNEI. V lost 6 bases and J 2 bases, leaving 15 bases between the germline ends. The CDR3 consists of 15 residues. CDR3 bases: TGTGCCAGCAGGTTTCGGGACGTATCCACAGATACGCAGTATTTT. Translated: CASRFRDVSTDTQYF.

J is TRBJ1-1 and V is TRBV28; no firm D call. V was trimmed by 1 base and J by 2 bases, leaving 2 bases between them. The CDR3 extends over 12 amino acids. CDR1 and CDR2 (germline): MDHEN, SYDVKM. The CDR3 DNA sequence: TGTGCCAGCAGTTTATATAACACTGAAGCTTTCTTT. This codes for CASSLYNTEAFF.

This rearrangement joins TRBV3-1 (or the pseudogene TRBV3-2) to TRBJ2-5, with 12 bases identical to TRBD1. V shed 9 bases, J shed 5 bases, and the junction held 16 bases outside the gene matches. The CDR3 loop spans 17 amino acids. Germline CDR1 LGHDT, CDR2 YNNKEL (reference sequence). The CDR3 loop is CARRDRGREQDRETQYF. CDR3 DNA sequence: TGTGCCAGGAGGGACAGGGGGCGAGAGCAGGATCGGGAGACCCAGTACTTC.

The V and J genes are TRBV9 and TRBJ2-5; 7 bases fit TRBD2. With 0 bases clipped from V and 3 bases from J, the junction kept 2 bases outside the gene matches. The CDR3 contains 14 residues. Germline V lookup: CDR1 SGDLS, CDR2 YYNGEE. The CDR3 DNA follows: TGTGCCAGCAGCGTAGGCCTAGCGGAAGAGACCCAGTACTTC. This gives the protein CASSVGLAEETQYF.

The chain recombines TRBV6-6 with TRBJ2-7; possible D gene TRBD2, 6 bases. This CDR3 has 13 residues. Germline CDR1 reads MNHNY; CDR2 reads SVGAGI (reference sequence). V lost 6 bases, J lost 7 bases, and 16 bases lay in between. CDR3 protein: CASRPTSFGEQYF. The CDR3 coding sequence is TGTGCCAGCAGGCCCACTAGCTTCGGGGAGCAGTACTTC.

This chain links TRBV24-1 with TRBJ2-7; TRBD1 aligns across 9 bases. V was clipped by 4 bases and J by 3 bases; unmatched bases: 6. CDR1 and CDR2 from the germline V gene are KGHDR and SFDVKD. This CDR3 is 15 amino acids long. The CDR3 nucleotides are TGTGCCACCAGTGACAGGGACAGGGCAGGCTACGAGCAGTACTTC. Its protein is CATSDRDRAGYEQYF.